This record concerns one T cell receptor beta chain sequence. The data originate from a study of T cell responses to AZD1222 COVID-19 vaccine. Clones were sequenced by immunoSEQ multiplex PCR, and TCRdb holds only the in-frame ones, with some missing. The sample shows more than 65,000 clones, over 75% of them seen only once. The source of this sequence is an adult who received the AZD1222 COVID-19 vaccine. The sample in question was peripheral blood, obtained 28 days after the second AZD1222 dose.

This chain's CDR3 is CASSLPRDTYEQYF. The CDR3 region has the DNA TGTGCCAGCAGCCTGCCGCGGGATACCTACGAGCAGTACTTC. J is TRBJ2-7 and V is TRBV7-9; D might be TRBD2 (6 bases). Germline V CDR1 and CDR2: SEHNR, FQNEAQ (reference sequence). V was shortened by 5 bases and J by 2 bases, with 13 bases between the two germline ends. There are 14 residues in the CDR3.